Sequencing of this T cell receptor (beta chain) was carried out in a study of blood T cell repertoires in COVID-19. At the level of the study: Specimens from acute and convalescent COVID-19 originated in the United States, Italy and Spain. In each case, the material was cDNA or gDNA derived from T cells, B-cell-depleted T cells, or PBMCs.

Original analysis: For nucleated cells, counts were estimated from reference gene primer amplification. Here immunoSEQ multiplex PCR was the method, and the copy in TCRdb shows in-frame clones only, minus some. V and J calls and clone size follow that table, whereas D and trimming were derived from the DNA. Found here are 35,000 to 50,000 clones, nearly 70% of them singletons; the top ten hold 5.5% to 8%. V shed 7 bases and J 7 bases; nucleotides not matched to a gene: 14. CDR1 SQVTM and CDR2 ANQGSEA come from the germline V gene. This CDR3 spans 14 amino acids. In its sample, this clone was seen once.

This rearrangement joins TRBV29-1 to TRBJ2-5, with 8 nucleotides matching TRBD2. The sequenced sample consisted of peripheral blood. The TCR was taken from a man aged 80 or over with acute or convalescent COVID-19. Written as DNA, the CDR3 is TGCAGCGCCCGTACTGACTCCGGGGGGGGGACCCAGTACTTC. Protein product: CSARTDSGGGTQYF.